This TCR beta chain comes out of a study of control samples from healthy donors and cancer patients. Trimming left V 3 bases short and J 4 bases short, with 9 bases between. The CDR3 is 13 residues long. Clones were sequenced by immunoSEQ multiplex PCR, and TCRdb holds only the in-frame ones, with some missing. The profile shows under 150,000 clones, 70% to 90% of them singletons. This rearrangement joins TRBV12-3 or TRBV12-4 to TRBJ1-1; a possible D gene is TRBD1 (5 bases). Specimen: blood. The sequence was obtained from a man in his 60s in good health. The DNA of the CDR3 is TGTGCCAGCAGTTTCTCGGGGACCACTGAAGCTTTCTTT. Its translation is CASSFSGTTEAFF.